These 12 T cell receptor beta chains share one sample of origin, sequenced in a study of shared T cell receptors in the human thymus. The assay was immunoSEQ multiplex PCR, and TCRdb's table has in-frame clones only and misses some. Among some 700,000 clones listed, approximately 83% were seen once. These records were also assigned to another study, of human thymus T cells.

Sample: thymocytes. These receptors were collected from a girl less than two years old with a congenital heart defect.

The chain recombines TRBV4-1 with TRBJ1-1; D gene ambiguous. The CDR3 contains 15 residues. V was clipped by 0 bases and J by 1 base, with 9 bases between them. CDR1 and CDR2 (germline): MGHRA, YSYEKL. CDR3 amino acids: CASSQEPHTNTEAFF. The CDR3, as DNA: TGCGCCAGCAGCCAAGAACCACACACGAACACTGAAGCTTTCTTT.

The chain links TRBV5-4 to TRBJ1-2; 7 nucleotides agree with TRBD1. Germline V gene lookup returns CDR1 SGHNT and CDR2 YYREEE (reference sequence). Germline trimming cut 4 bases from V and 0 bases from J; bases unmatched to any gene: 12. This CDR3 has 17 amino acids. DNA of the CDR3: TGTGCCAGCAGCCCTCCTGGACAGGCGTTAGCTAACTATGGCTACACCTTC. Its protein is CASSPPGQALANYGYTF. The whole variable domain, filled in from reference TRBV5-4 and TRBJ1-2, reads ETGVTQSPTHLIKTRGQQVTLRCSSQSGHNTVSWYQQALGQGPQFIFQYYREEENGRGNFPPRFSGLQFPNYSSELNVNALELDDSALYLCASSPPGQALANYGYTFGSGTRLTVV.

V gene TRBV7-9 combines with J gene TRBJ1-2; D is undetermined. Germline V lookup: CDR1 SEHNR, CDR2 FQNEAQ (reference sequence). V shed 4 bases and J shed 8 bases, with 8 bases lying between them. CDR3 length: 11 residues. For the CDR3, the DNA is TGTGCCAGCAGCTCTCCGGTGGGCTACACCTTC. Its translation: CASSSPVGYTF.

This clone showed up just a few times. This rearrangement joins TRBV11-2 to TRBJ2-3; TRBD2 agrees at 9 bases. The CDR3 is 18 residues long. The germline CDR1 and CDR2 sequences are SGHAT and FQNNGV. V shed 0 bases, J shed 4 bases, and the junction held 11 bases outside the gene matches. CDR3 DNA sequence: TGTGCCAGCAGCTTAGAGCATCGGCTAGCGGGGAGTGCAGATACGCAGTATTTT. Protein: CASSLEHRLAGSADTQYF.

The gene calls are TRBV5-8 and TRBJ1-5, with 7 positions matching TRBD1. The CDR3 has 18 residues. Germline loops: CDR1 SGHTS, CDR2 YDEGEE. V was pared by 3 bases and J by 2 bases, with 14 bases of the junction left unmatched. The CDR3, as DNA: TGTGCCAGCAGCTCGCCAGACCCATGGACAGGAGGCAATCAGCCCCAGCATTTT. Amino acid sequence: CASSSPDPWTGGNQPQHF.

V and J are TRBV7-6 and TRBJ2-7; the match to TRBD1 covers 8 bases. V gave up 4 bases and J gave up 2 bases; unmatched junction bases: 13. This CDR3 has 17 residues. Germline values: CDR1 SGHVS, CDR2 FNYEAQ. The CDR3 region is CASSSLDRGWYPYEQYF. The CDR3 DNA reads as TGTGCCAGCAGCTCTCTCGACAGGGGATGGTATCCCTACGAGCAGTACTTC.

V gene TRBV27 combines with J gene TRBJ1-2; possible D gene TRBD1, 6 bases. The CDR3 sequence is 20 residues long. From germline, CDR1 is MNHEY and CDR2 SMNVEV (reference sequence). V was cut by 3 bases and J by 6 bases, with 32 bases left in between. The CDR3 reads CASSFFPDSTTGPLINGYTF. CDR3 bases: TGTGCCAGCAGTTTTTTCCCGGACAGCACCACCGGGCCTTTAATTAATGGCTACACCTTC.

This chain joins TRBV7-8 and TRBJ2-3, with 8 bases matching TRBD2. After removal of 2 bases from V and 2 bases from J, the junction contained 12 bases not matched to a gene. CDR3 length equals 18 residues. Germline V gene data show CDR1 as SGHVS and CDR2 as FQNEAQ. The CDR3 bases are TGTGCCAGCAGCTTACCGGGAGGGCGAGGGGCTTTCACAGATACGCAGTATTTT. Translated: CASSLPGGRGAFTDTQYF.

This rearrangement joins TRBV27 to TRBJ2-3; 7 nucleotides agree with TRBD1. The CDR3 is made up of 16 amino acids. Per the germline V gene, CDR1 is MNHEY and CDR2 is SMNVEV (reference sequence). The V and J ends lost 6 bases and 0 bases, in that order; junction bases with no gene match: 9. CDR3 protein: CASSDKGTVSTDTQYF. In DNA form, the CDR3 reads TGTGCCAGCAGCGATAAAGGGACAGTTAGCACAGATACGCAGTATTTT.

This sequence joins TRBV4-3 and TRBJ2-3; 14 nucleotides align to TRBD2. The CDR3 has 17 amino acids. V trimming: 5 bases; J trimming: 2 bases; junction bases outside the gene matches: 6. Germline CDR1 reads LGHNA; CDR2 reads YSLEER. In DNA form, the CDR3 reads TGCGCCAGCAGCACCCGACTAGCGGGGGGGACCACAGATACGCAGTATTTT. Protein product: CASSTRLAGGTTDTQYF.

The chain joins TRBV19 to TRBJ1-1; 7 bases are a match to TRBD1. The CDR3 is 14 amino acids. Germline V gives CDR1 LNHDA, CDR2 SQIVND (reference sequence). V shed 3 bases, J shed 7 bases, and the junction held 8 bases outside the gene matches. The DNA of the CDR3 is TGTGCCAGTAGTATCCCAGGGACAGAGATTGAAGCTTTCTTT. It yields the protein CASSIPGTEIEAFF. Filled out from reference TRBV19 and TRBJ1-1, the complete variable domain reads DGGITQSPKYLFRKEGQNVTLSCEQNLNHDAMYWYRQDPGQGLRLIYYSQIVNDFQKGDIAEGYSVSREKKESFPLTVTSAQKNPTAFYLCASSIPGTEIEAFFGQGTRLTVV.

The J gene is TRBJ2-3, the V gene TRBV5-1; D possibly corresponds to TRBD2 (6 bases). Trimming took 4 bases from V and 0 from J, leaving 21 bases between them. This CDR3 contains 18 residues. Germline V gives CDR1 SGHRS, CDR2 YFSETQ. CDR3 protein: CASSLAGGNRTSTDTQYF. The CDR3 nucleotides read TGCGCCAGCAGCCTGGCGGGCGGGAATAGGACTAGCACAGATACGCAGTATTTT. The whole variable domain, filled in from reference TRBV5-1 and TRBJ2-3, reads KAGVTQTPRYLIKTRGQQVTLSCSPISGHRSVSWYQQTPGQGLQFLFEYFSETQRNKGNFPGRFSGRQFSNSRSEMNVSTLELGDSALYLCASSLAGGNRTSTDTQYFGPGTRLTVL.